Presented here are 3 T cell receptor beta chains from one specimen sequenced in a study of T cell responses to AZD1222 COVID-19 vaccine. Profiled with immunoSEQ multiplex PCR; TCRdb holds only in-frame clones, not every one. The table has about 130,000 clones, 88% seen once; the top ten hold 7.5% to 8%. The sequencing here drew on peripheral blood, taken on day 0 of AZD1222 vaccination. The receptors were gathered from an adult in good health.

The J gene is TRBJ2-7, the V gene TRBV18; D possibly corresponds to TRBD1 (6 bases). With 4 bases removed from V and 4 bases from J, the gap between germline ends came to 14 bases. Per germline, CDR1 KGHSH and CDR2 LQKENI. The CDR3 spans 14 residues. CDR3 DNA sequence: TGTGCCAGCTCACGGGATAGGACAGATTACGAGCAGTACTTC. Its protein is CASSRDRTDYEQYF.

This chain joins TRBV6-4 and TRBJ2-7; the D is unclear. Per germline, CDR1 MRHNA and CDR2 SNTAGT. The CDR3 is 14 residues long. V was cut by 8 bases and J by 0 bases, with 14 bases left in between. CDR3 nucleotides: TGTGCCAGCCCCAAAGGTTTTCGCTCCTACGAGCAGTACTTC. As protein: CASPKGFRSYEQYF.

The gene calls are TRBV15 and TRBJ2-7; D tentatively fits TRBD1 or TRBD2 (5 bases each). V lost 4 bases and J lost 1, with 14 bases in between. The CDR3 has 15 residues. Germline V gives CDR1 LNHNV, CDR2 YYDKDF (reference sequence). The CDR3 loop is CATSKPGPVSYEQYF. In nucleotides, the CDR3 is TGTGCCACCAGCAAACCGGGACCGGTATCCTACGAGCAGTACTTC.